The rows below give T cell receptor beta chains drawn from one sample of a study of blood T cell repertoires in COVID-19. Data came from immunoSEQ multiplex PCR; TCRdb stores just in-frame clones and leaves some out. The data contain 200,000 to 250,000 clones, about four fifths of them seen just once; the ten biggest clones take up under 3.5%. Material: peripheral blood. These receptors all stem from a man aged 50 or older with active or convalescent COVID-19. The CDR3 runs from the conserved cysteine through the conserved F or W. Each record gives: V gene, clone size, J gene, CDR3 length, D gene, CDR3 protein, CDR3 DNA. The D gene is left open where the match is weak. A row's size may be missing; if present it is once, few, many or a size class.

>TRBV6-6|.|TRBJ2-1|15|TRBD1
CASSYYRGHDNEQFF
TGTGCCAGCAGTTACTACAGGGGGCACGACAATGAGCAGTTCTTC
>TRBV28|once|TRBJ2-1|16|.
CASSLGESRSYNEQFF
TGTGCCAGCAGTTTGGGTGAATCGAGGAGCTACAATGAGCAGTTCTTC
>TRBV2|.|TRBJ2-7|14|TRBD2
CASSGSGGTYEQYF
TGTGCCAGCAGTGGTAGCGGGGGGACCTACGAGCAGTACTTC
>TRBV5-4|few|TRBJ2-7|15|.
CASSYYPEPGYEQYF
TGTGCCAGCAGCTACTACCCAGAACCGGGGTACGAGCAGTACTTC
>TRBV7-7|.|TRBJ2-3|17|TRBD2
CASSLGGLAGGTDTQYF
TGTGCTAGCAGCTTAGGTGGACTAGCGGGAGGTACAGATACGCAGTATTTT
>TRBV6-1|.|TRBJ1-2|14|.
CASSEGTVNYGYTF
TGTGCCAGCAGTGAAGGGACAGTTAACTATGGCTACACCTTC
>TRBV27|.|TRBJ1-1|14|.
CASCQIRGDTEAFF
TGTGCCAGCTGTCAGATAAGGGGCGACACTGAAGCTTTCTTT
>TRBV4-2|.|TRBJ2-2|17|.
CASSQDLGSAYTGELFF
TGTGCCAGCAGCCAAGATCTGGGTAGCGCCTACACCGGGGAGCTGTTTTTT
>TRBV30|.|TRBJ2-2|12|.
CAWSVLSGELFF
TGTGCCTGGAGTGTACTTAGCGGGGAGCTGTTTTTT
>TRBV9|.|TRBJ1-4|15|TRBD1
CASSVTGTGGEKLFF
TGTGCCAGCAGCGTCACCGGGACAGGGGGTGAAAAACTGTTTTTT
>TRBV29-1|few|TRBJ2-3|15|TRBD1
CSVVTGPQGTDTQYF
TGCAGCGTGGTGACAGGGCCCCAGGGCACAGATACGCAGTATTTT
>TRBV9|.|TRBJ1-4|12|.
CASSLGGEKLFF
TGTGCCAGCAGCCTAGGAGGCGAAAAACTGTTTTTT
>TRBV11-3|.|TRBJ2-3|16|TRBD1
CASSTGTAISTDTQYF
TGTGCCAGCAGCACCGGGACAGCGATAAGCACAGATACGCAGTATTTT
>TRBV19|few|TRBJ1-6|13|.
CASSMVRDSPLHF
TGTGCCAGTAGTATGGTCAGGGATTCACCCCTCCACTTT
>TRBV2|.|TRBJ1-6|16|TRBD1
CASTQRTTGPNSPLHF
TGTGCCAGCACTCAGCGGACGACAGGGCCAAATTCACCCCTCCACTTT
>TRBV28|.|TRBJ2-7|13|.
CASSREGDYEQYF
TGTGCCAGCAGCAGGGAGGGGGACTACGAGCAGTACTTC
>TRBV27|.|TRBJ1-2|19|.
CASSLTFQAGMDTNYGYTF
TGTGCCAGCAGTTTAACCTTCCAGGCAGGGATGGATACTAACTATGGCTACACCTTC
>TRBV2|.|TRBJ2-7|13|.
CASSEQGSYEQYF
TGTGCCAGCAGTGAACAGGGGTCCTACGAGCAGTACTTC
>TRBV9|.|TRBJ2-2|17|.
CASSAFPIGGNTGELFF
TGTGCCAGCAGCGCCTTCCCGATCGGGGGGAACACCGGGGAGCTGTTTTTT
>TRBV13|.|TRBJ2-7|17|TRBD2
CASSLGGSGRGSYEQYF
TGTGCCAGCAGCTTAGGAGGTAGCGGGAGGGGTTCCTACGAGCAGTACTTC
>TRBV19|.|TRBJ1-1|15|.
CASSTAGTPNTEAFF
TGTGCCAGTAGTACGGCCGGGACACCGAACACTGAAGCTTTCTTT
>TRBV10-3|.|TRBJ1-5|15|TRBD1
CAISSGQGAYQPQHF
TGTGCCATCAGTTCCGGACAGGGGGCTTATCAGCCCCAGCATTTT
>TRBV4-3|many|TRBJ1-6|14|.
CASSQDTENSPLHF
TGCGCCAGCAGCCAAGATACAGAGAATTCACCCCTCCACTTT
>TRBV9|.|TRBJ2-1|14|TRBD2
CASSLGGIYNEQFF
TGTGCCAGCAGCCTGGGGGGGATTTACAATGAGCAGTTCTTC
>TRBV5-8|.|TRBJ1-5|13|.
CASSFGTNQPQHF
TGTGCCAGCAGCTTTGGCACAAATCAGCCCCAGCATTTT
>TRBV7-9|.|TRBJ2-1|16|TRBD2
CASSLALGAGAGEQFF
TGTGCCAGCAGCTTAGCGCTCGGAGCGGGAGCTGGAGAGCAGTTCTTC
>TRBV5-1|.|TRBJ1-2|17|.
CASSLGTAVTSNYGYTF
TGCGCCAGCAGCCTCGGGACTGCCGTTACCTCTAACTATGGCTACACCTTC
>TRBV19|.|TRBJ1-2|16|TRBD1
CASSPSRDRSLYGYTF
TGTGCCAGTAGTCCATCCCGGGACAGGAGCCTCTATGGCTACACCTTC
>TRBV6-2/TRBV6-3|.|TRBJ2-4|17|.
CASTPVSGGIFKNIQYF
TGTGCCAGCACCCCCGTGTCAGGCGGGATATTCAAAAACATTCAGTACTTC
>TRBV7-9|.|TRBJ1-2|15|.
CASSLDNSAYYGYTF
TGTGCCAGCAGCTTAGATAACAGTGCATACTATGGCTACACCTTC
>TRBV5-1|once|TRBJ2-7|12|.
CASSRYPGEQYF
TGCGCCAGCAGCCGCTATCCGGGGGAGCAGTACTTC